The clone carrying this T cell receptor (beta chain) was picked up one time. Its target is unknown. The time point is: pretreatment peripheral blood. Spiked synthetic TCR analogs estimated absolute template abundance per PCR. TCRdb keeps only in-frame clones here, not all; method: immunoSEQ multiplex PCR. The table lists around 82,000 clones, 84% of them singletons. This record comes from a study of PD-L1 blockade in urothelial cancer. Findings and limits, study-wide: Tumor-associated TCR clones expanded more in blood at 3 weeks in patients with durable benefit.

The source material was PBMCs, sampled around atezolizumab (anti-PD-L1) treatment. The clonotype was recovered from a man in his sixties with urothelial cancer.

The DNA for the CDR3 is TGTGCCAGCTCACTTAGACAGCAGAACACCGGGGAGCTGTTTTTT. This encodes CASSLRQQNTGELFF. The chain links TRBV18 to TRBJ2-2, with D perhaps matching TRBD1 (5 bases). This CDR3 has 15 residues. V was shortened by 4 bases and J by 1 base, with 10 bases between the two germline ends. Germline V gives CDR1 KGHSH, CDR2 LQKENI.